A single TCR beta chain is shown here with its context. Its target is unknown. CDR1 and CDR2 (germline): MDHEN, SYDVKM. CDR3 size: 17 residues. The trim removed 4 bases at V and 0 bases at J, leaving 9 bases unmatched. This sample was included in a study of T cells after yellow fever vaccination. Across the whole study: Libraries from low-cell-number fractions were prepared with the SMART-Seq v4 Ultra Low Input RNA kit. Study-level results: Re-detected after boosting: most primary clones, more than 95% of CD4 and less than 90% of CD8.

MiXCR, run by TCRdb on the 5' RACE reads, gives a single entry per CDR3 protein. The repertoire holds about 630,000 distinct CDR3 sequences, with about 12% as singletons. The receptor was isolated from a man aged 25 to 40 who received the YFV17D yellow fever vaccine. The sample consisted of PBMCs, taken on the day of the yellow fever booster vaccination. The chain couples TRBV28 to TRBJ2-1; 7 bases are a match to TRBD1. The CDR3 here is CASSSGTVLHSYNEQFF. The CDR3 region has the DNA TGTGCCAGCAGTTCCGGGACAGTACTACACTCCTACAATGAGCAGTTCTTC.